The clone carrying this TCR beta chain was detected once. The data originate from a study of shared clonotypes between healthy human individuals. Using immunoSEQ multiplex PCR, the repertoire was profiled, and TCRdb retains in-frame clones only, with some absent. Of fewer than 700,000 clones listed, around 78% are singletons. Sequenced: PBMCs. The receptor was isolated from a woman aged 35 to 49 in good health. Some clones in this sample may be carry-over from other donors' samples.

The CDR3 nucleotides read TGTGCCAGCAGCCCCCAGGGCGGACTAGCGATCGAGCAGTACTTC. It encodes CASSPQGGLAIEQYF. The chain links TRBV7-6 to TRBJ2-7, with 9 bases identical to TRBD2. This CDR3 has 15 residues. Losses at the gene ends were 5 bases for V and 6 bases for J; bases not matched to a gene: 11. Germline V lookup: CDR1 SGHVS, CDR2 FNYEAQ.